This T cell receptor beta chain appears in the sequencing data of a study of OX40 agonist ivuxolimab in advanced cancers. Study details: As their treatment, patients were administered ivuxolimab, an agonistic anti-OX40 (CD134) antibody. Findings and limits, study-wide: The study did not work out the antigen specificity of the expanded peripheral T cells. CD8+ T cells averaged more expanded clones than CD4+.

As to this clone: The antigen is not known.

Drawing of blood for sampling happened at baseline, at cycle 4 day 1, and at cycle 7 day 1. CDR3 length equals 13 residues. CDR1 is MDHEN and CDR2 is SYDVKM in the germline V gene. Trimming left V 3 bases short and J 5 bases short, with 10 bases between. Some clones are missing from TCRdb's copy, which holds only in-frame ones; the method was immunoSEQ multiplex PCR. The sample includes 20,000 to 30,000 clones, 75% to 85% seen only once; the top ten take more than 6.5%. This sequence originates from an adult with an advanced solid tumor such as melanoma, head and neck, liver or kidney cancer. This chain joins TRBV28 and TRBJ1-1; tentative D call: TRBD1 (6 bases). The starting material was CD4+ or CD8+ T cells sorted from blood, obtained in a trial of the OX40 agonist ivuxolimab. In nucleotides, the CDR3 is TGTGCCAGCAGTTTGGGGGGGCAGACTGAAGCTTTCTTT. Amino acid sequence: CASSLGGQTEAFF. The variable domain in full, completed from reference TRBV28 and TRBJ1-1, reads DVKVTQSSRYLVKRTGEKVFLECVQDMDHENMFWYRQDPGLGLRLIYFSYDVKMKEKGDIPEGYSVSREKKERFSLILESASTNQTSMYLCASSLGGQTEAFFGQGTRLTVV.